This TCR beta chain stems from a study of blood T cell repertoires in COVID-19. For the study at large: The study drew acute and convalescent COVID-19 samples from the United States, Italy and Spain. The analysed material was cDNA or gDNA that came from T cells, B-cell-depleted T cells, or PBMCs.

Sequencing used immunoSEQ multiplex PCR; TCRdb keeps in-frame clones, though not all of them. The sample includes about 190,000 clones, more than 75% of them seen just once. The CDR3 length is 12 residues. Germline V gene data show CDR1 as SGHDT and CDR2 as YYEEEE. Trimming removed 4 bases at V and 3 bases at J, with 8 bases between. Seattle's enrolled individuals joined amid active infection and were then monitored longitudinally. The source material was peripheral blood. This receptor was identified in a woman aged 55-70 years with COVID-19, enrolled during active disease. V and J are TRBV5-6 and TRBJ2-7; weak D call: TRBD2 (6 bases). CDR3 bases: TGTGCCAGCAGCCTCGGGGGCTACGAGCAGTACTTC. Amino acids: CASSLGGYEQYF.